The following is a T cell receptor (beta chain) sequence with its context. Reverse transcription of roughly 0.45 to 1 ug RNA used random hexamers. MiXCR, applied by TCRdb to the immunoSEQ multiplex PCR reads, yields one record per CDR3 protein. The table includes roughly 44,000 distinct CDR3 sequences, 90% to 95% detected once. These data belong to a study of CD8 T cells in Susac syndrome. Sequencing of TCR beta was performed on blood CD8+ T cells and on blood CD4+ T cells. The receptor was derived from a human donor in good health. The sequenced sample consisted of CD8+ T cells from PBMCs.

The CDR3 here is CASSRQDPSHGYTF. The CDR3 bases are TGTGCCAGCAGCCGCCAGGACCCCAGCCATGGCTACACCTTC. The chain is built from TRBV7-9 and TRBJ1-2; no definite D call. The V and J ends lost 5 bases and 6 bases respectively, with 16 bases between them. The CDR3 totals 14 residues. Germline V gene sequence: CDR1 SEHNR, CDR2 FQNEAQ (reference sequence).